These 18 T cell receptor beta chains share one sample of origin, sequenced in a study of T cells in Graves' hyperthyroidism and ophthalmopathy. Amplification of TCR beta CDR3 regions used RNA as the template. Carried out on the TCR CDR3, a first-round RT-PCR used the HTBI primer set. TCRdb reprocessed the multiplex PCR reads via MiXCR and lists one record per CDR3 protein. The sample carries around 350,000 distinct CDR3 sequences, roughly 13% recorded once. Material: blood. The receptors come from a woman between 18 and 29 years old with Graves' hyperthyroidism.

The chain links TRBV4-1 to TRBJ2-7; D might be TRBD2 (6 bases). CDR3 length: 16 amino acids. Germline V gene data show CDR1 as MGHRA and CDR2 as YSYEKL. V dropped 1 base and J dropped 4 bases, with 17 bases sitting between them. The DNA for the CDR3 is TGCGCCAGCAGCCAAGTCGGGGACGGGGACTTTTACGAGCAGTACTTC. This gives the protein CASSQVGDGDFYEQYF.

This clonotype showed up just a few times. The chain combines TRBV9 with TRBJ2-2, with D possibly called TRBD1 or TRBD2 (5 bases each). The germline V gene has CDR1 SGDLS and CDR2 YYNGEE. CDR3 size: 15 residues. Trimming shortened V by 4 bases and J by 5 bases, and 15 bases separated the two germline ends. The CDR3 here is CASSRDLDLTGELFF. The CDR3 DNA reads as TGTGCCAGCAGCCGGGACCTGGACCTTACCGGGGAGCTGTTTTTT. The variable domain in full, completed from reference TRBV9 and TRBJ2-2, reads DSGVTQTPKHLITATGQRVTLRCSPRSGDLSVYWYQQSLDQGLQFLIQYYNGEERAKGNILERFSAQQFPDLHSELNLSSLELGDSALYFCASSRDLDLTGELFFGEGSRLTVL.

This clonotype has at least ten counts. The chain carries TRBV28 and TRBJ1-1, with D maybe TRBD1 (5 bases). CDR1 is MDHEN, CDR2 SYDVKM, per germline. The germline V and J ends were trimmed by 4 bases and 6 bases, with 15 bases remaining between them. CDR3 length equals 14 residues. CDR3 region: CASSSRGRRSEAFF. The CDR3 DNA is TGTGCCAGCAGTTCTCGGGGCAGGAGATCTGAAGCTTTCTTT.

This clonotype came up once. A much larger clone differs from this one at a single base, so this may be a read error. The rearrangement uses TRBV6-1 and TRBJ2-7; tentatively, D is TRBD1 (6 bases). Looked up from germline, CDR1 is MNHNS and CDR2 is SASEGT. V was cut by 11 bases and J by 7 bases, with 24 bases left in between. The CDR3 covers 14 residues. CDR3 region: CAVTPGHGFDEQYF. In DNA, the CDR3 is TGTGCCGTTACCCCGGGACACGGTTTCGATGAGCAGTACTTC.

This clonotype was recorded many times. This sequence joins TRBV11-2 and TRBJ2-7, with TRBD2 as a possible D gene (6 bases). Germline V gene sequence: CDR1 SGHAT, CDR2 FQNNGV. The CDR3 length is 15 residues. The V and J ends lost 3 bases and 0 bases respectively, with 12 bases between them. CDR3 bases: TGTGCCAGCAGCTTCAGCAGGGAGGACTCCTACGAGCAGTACTTC. It codes for CASSFSREDSYEQYF.

This clonotype was observed many times. DNA for the CDR3: TGTGCCAGCAGCCATGCGAGGTGGGGCGCTAATGAAAAACTGTTTTTT. It specifies CASSHARWGANEKLFF. This rearrangement joins TRBV3-1 to TRBJ1-4; a weak D match, TRBD1 (5 bases). Germline V gives CDR1 LGHDT, CDR2 YNNKEL (reference sequence). This CDR3 spans 16 amino acids. With 3 bases removed from V and 3 bases from J, the gap between germline ends came to 14 bases.

The table lists this clonotype with many counts. The gene calls are TRBV6-2 or TRBV6-3 and TRBJ1-1; D is perhaps TRBD1 (5 bases). V was pared by 6 bases and J by 1 base, with 12 bases between. Germline CDR1 MNHEY, CDR2 SVGEGT. The CDR3 runs to 14 residues. DNA of the CDR3: TGTGCCAGCAGAGAAGGGGTCTGGAACACTGAAGCTTTCTTT. This translates into CASREGVWNTEAFF.

This clonotype was recorded a few times. This may come from a read error, since a much larger clone is one base off. The CDR3 does not close with the conserved phenylalanine or tryptophan, likely indicating a read error. V usage is TRBV2 and J usage is TRBJ1-1; possibly TRBD1 for D (5 bases). The V end lost 8 bases, the J end lost 5 bases, and 21 bases lay between the germline ends. Germline loops: CDR1 SNHLY, CDR2 FYNNEI. CDR3 size: 15 residues. DNA for the CDR3: TGTGCCAGCGCCCCATACGGAGGGGAAAGGACTGAAGCTTTCCTT. Translating gives CASAPYGGERTEAFL.

This clonotype was seen at least ten times. The chain joins TRBV6-2 or TRBV6-3 to TRBJ1-5; possible D gene TRBD1, 6 bases. Trimming took 1 base from V and 6 from J, leaving 10 bases between them. The CDR3 contains 14 residues. Germline V gene lookup returns CDR1 MNHEY and CDR2 SVGEGT. CDR3 residues: CASSYLQGIQPQHF. The CDR3 DNA sequence: TGTGCCAGCAGTTACTTACAGGGAATTCAGCCCCAGCATTTT.

About this clonotype itself: This may be a read error, as it is one base from a much larger clone. Without the conserved terminal phenylalanine or tryptophan, this CDR3 likely stems from a read error. The chain recombines TRBV6-1 with TRBJ1-2; D call uncertain. The V gene lost 5 bases and the J gene lost 6 bases, with 7 bases spanning the gap. Germline V gene sequence: CDR1 MNHNS, CDR2 SASEGT. The CDR3 is 11 amino acids. Here the CDR3 DNA reads TGTGCCAGCAGTCCAAGGGATGGCTACACCCTC. Protein product: CASSPRDGYTL.

This clonotype occurred many times. CDR3: CASRLTPNYGYTF. CDR3 nucleotides: TGTGCCAGCAGGTTAACCCCTAACTATGGCTACACCTTC. The rearrangement links TRBV28 to TRBJ1-2; no clear D gene. This CDR3 has 13 residues. From germline, CDR1 is MDHEN and CDR2 SYDVKM. V was pared by 6 bases and J by 0 bases, with 8 bases between.

This clonotype was seen ten or more times. V gene TRBV6-1 combines with J gene TRBJ2-7, with 9 bases identical to TRBD1. The ends lost 2 bases at V and 3 bases at J; junction bases unmatched: 5. The germline CDR1 and CDR2 sequences are MNHNS and SASEGT. The CDR3 runs to 15 residues. This CDR3 reads CASSEPGQGNYEQYF. DNA of the CDR3: TGTGCCAGCAGTGAACCGGGACAGGGTAACTACGAGCAGTACTTC.

This clonotype has at least ten counts. This chain uses TRBV5-1 with TRBJ2-2; the match to TRBD1 covers 8 bases. The germline V gene has CDR1 SGHRS and CDR2 YFSETQ. J gave up 5 bases and V 4 bases, and 7 bases lay outside the gene matches. The CDR3 runs 15 residues. For the CDR3, the DNA is TGCGCCAGCAGCATACGGACAGGGTCAACCGGGGAGCTGTTTTTT. Amino acid sequence: CASSIRTGSTGELFF.

This clonotype has a count of ten or more. This chain joins TRBV19 and TRBJ1-5, with TRBD1 matching 7 bases. The trim removed 5 bases at V and 1 base at J, leaving 8 bases unmatched. CDR3 length equals 16 residues. Germline V CDR1 and CDR2: LNHDA, SQIVND (reference sequence). CDR3: CASSLTGTESNQPQHF. The DNA for the CDR3 is TGTGCCAGTAGTTTAACCGGGACAGAGAGCAATCAGCCCCAGCATTTT. Variable domain in full (rest from reference TRBV19 and TRBJ1-5): DGGITQSPKYLFRKEGQNVTLSCEQNLNHDAMYWYRQDPGQGLRLIYYSQIVNDFQKGDIAEGYSVSREKKESFPLTVTSAQKNPTAFYLCASSLTGTESNQPQHFGDGTRLSIL.

The rearrangement joins TRBV19 to TRBJ1-5, with D perhaps TRBD1 (6 bases). There are 14 residues in the CDR3. Trimming took 3 bases from V and 3 from J, leaving 9 bases between them. Germline V gene lookup returns CDR1 LNHDA and CDR2 SQIVND (reference sequence). The CDR3 DNA follows: TGTGCCAGTAGTATGGGGGGGGCCAATCAGCCCCAGCATTTT. This gives the protein CASSMGGANQPQHF. The full variable domain, in which reference TRBV19 and TRBJ1-5 provide the parts outside the CDR3, is DGGITQSPKYLFRKEGQNVTLSCEQNLNHDAMYWYRQDPGQGLRLIYYSQIVNDFQKGDIAEGYSVSREKKESFPLTVTSAQKNPTAFYLCASSMGGANQPQHFGDGTRLSIL.

This rearrangement joins TRBV6-6 to TRBJ1-6, with a possible D match to TRBD1 (5 bases). V shed 0 bases and J shed 10 bases, with 13 bases lying between them. The CDR3 contains 15 residues. Germline lookup yields CDR1 MNHNY and CDR2 SVGAGI (reference sequence). CDR3 region: CASSYSRGGKSPLHF. The CDR3 DNA is TGTGCCAGCAGTTACTCTAGGGGCGGGAAATCACCCCTCCACTTT.

The V gene is TRBV4-2, the J gene TRBJ2-7, with D perhaps assigned TRBD1 or TRBD2 (5 bases each). There are 15 residues in the CDR3. V dropped 1 base and J dropped 5 bases, with 15 bases sitting between them. Germline lookup yields CDR1 LGHNA and CDR2 YNFKEQ. The DNA of the CDR3 is TGTGCCAGCAGCCAAGGACCAGGGAGTGGCCACGAGCAGTACTTC. Translating it yields CASSQGPGSGHEQYF.

This clonotype was counted ten times or more. V and J are TRBV11-2 and TRBJ2-1; a possible D gene is TRBD1 (5 bases). The V and J ends lost 5 bases and 8 bases respectively, with 10 bases between them. CDR3 size: 12 residues. Germline CDR1 SGHAT, CDR2 FQNNGV. The CDR3 nucleotides read TGTGCCAGCAGCCTCCAGGGCTATGAGCAGTTCTTC. Translating it yields CASSLQGYEQFF.